Listed here are 27 T cell receptor beta chains from one sample, sequenced in a study of T cells after yellow fever vaccination. TCRdb re-analysed the 5' RACE reads in MiXCR, keeping a single row per CDR3 protein. The table records 250,000 to 400,000 distinct CDR3 sequences, over 3.5% of them present only once. The input for sequencing was PBMCs, taken 5 days after the yellow fever booster vaccination. The receptors here all came from a man in his late teens or twenties who received the YFV17D yellow fever vaccine.

There are a few counts of this clonotype. The rearrangement links TRBV7-2 to TRBJ1-2; D not certain. Between the trimmed V and J ends, which lost 3 bases and 6 bases, there was a span of 20 bases. In germline, CDR1 is SGHTA, CDR2 FQGNSA. The CDR3 has 16 residues. This CDR3 reads CASSFEAAAGWNGYTF. The CDR3 bases are TGTGCCAGCAGCTTCGAGGCCGCCGCCGGGTGGAATGGCTACACCTTC.

On this clonotype: A much larger clone sits a single nucleotide away, making a read error possible. The chain is built from TRBV10-3 and TRBJ1-2; D possibly corresponds to TRBD1 (5 bases). The CDR3 covers 13 residues. Germline loops: CDR1 ENHRY, CDR2 SYGVKD. The CDR3 bases are TGTGCCATCAGTGAGTCGGCGGGGGATGGCTGCACCTTC. The encoded protein is CAISESAGDGCTF.

This clonotype has more than one count but fewer than ten. The chain combines TRBV11-2 with TRBJ2-3; TRBD2 agrees at 8 bases. The CDR3 runs to 14 residues. Per the germline V gene, CDR1 is SGHAT and CDR2 is FQNNGV. Trimming cost V 8 bases and J 2 bases; bases outside gene matches: 6. The CDR3 here is CASHSGVLTDTQYF. In nucleotides, the CDR3 is TGTGCCAGCCATAGCGGGGTTCTCACAGATACGCAGTATTTT.

This clonotype was recorded at least ten times. This chain connects TRBV28 to TRBJ1-5, with D uncertain. The CDR3 runs 12 residues. Germline assignment: CDR1 MDHEN and CDR2 SYDVKM. V lost 6 bases and J 6 bases, leaving 9 bases between the germline ends. CDR3: CASSSSGQPQHF. CDR3 DNA: TGTGCCAGCAGCTCCTCAGGTCAGCCCCAGCATTTT.

Ten or more counts support this clonotype. The chain recombines TRBV28 with TRBJ2-7, with D maybe TRBD1 (5 bases). V shed 3 bases and J shed 1 base, with 16 bases lying between them. The germline gives CDR1 MDHEN, CDR2 SYDVKM. The CDR3 has 16 amino acids. CDR3 residues: CASSFSLSGLSYEQYF. DNA for the CDR3: TGTGCCAGCAGTTTCTCCTTGTCAGGGCTTTCCTACGAGCAGTACTTC.

This clonotype was counted ten times or more. The chain joins TRBV12-3 or TRBV12-4 to TRBJ2-4, with D perhaps matching TRBD1 (6 bases). CDR3 length: 16 residues. Trimming removed 5 bases at V and 0 bases at J, with 14 bases between. As DNA, the CDR3 is TGTGCCAGCAGTCTGATGGGGGCCTTAGCCAAAAACATTCAGTACTTC. Its protein is CASSLMGALAKNIQYF.

The V and J genes are TRBV20-1 and TRBJ2-7; possibly TRBD1 or TRBD2 for D (5 bases each). CDR3 length equals 10 residues. The germline V and J ends were trimmed by 3 bases and 6 bases, with 6 bases remaining between them. Per germline, CDR1 DFQATT and CDR2 SNEGSKA (reference sequence). This CDR3 is CSARGVEQYF. DNA of the CDR3: TGCAGTGCTAGGGGGGTCGAGCAGTACTTC.

This clonotype occurred a few times. The V and J genes are TRBV7-9 and TRBJ2-3; D is unclear. Germline assignment: CDR1 SEHNR and CDR2 FQNEAQ (reference sequence). There are 15 residues in the CDR3. The ends were cut back, 3 bases at V and 2 bases at J, with 12 bases in the middle. The CDR3 region has the DNA TGTGCCAGCAGCTTGGTCCAGACTTTCACAGATACGCAGTATTTT. Residues: CASSLVQTFTDTQYF.

This chain uses TRBV18 with TRBJ2-3, with TRBD2 matching 9 bases. V dropped 3 bases and J dropped 6; count of bases not matched to a gene: 10. The CDR3 length is 16 residues. Germline V gene sequence: CDR1 KGHSH, CDR2 LQKENI. The CDR3 DNA is TGTGCCAGCTCACCCACCGCGGGGGGGCAGTTGGATACGCAGTATTTT. This gives the protein CASSPTAGGQLDTQYF.

Here the CDR3 reads CASSGGRGTLDGNTIYF. The DNA for the CDR3 is TGTGCCAGCAGCGGGGGGCGGGGCACCCTCGATGGAAACACCATATATTTT. The rearrangement uses TRBV9 and TRBJ1-3; D is perhaps TRBD1 (6 bases). The germline V gene encodes CDR1 SGDLS and CDR2 YYNGEE. Trimming removed 3 bases from V and 3 bases from J, with 19 bases in between. CDR3 length equals 17 residues.

This clonotype came up a few times. This chain uses TRBV20-1 with TRBJ2-1, with no clear D. The CDR3 is 13 residues long. The ends were cut back, 5 bases at V and 3 bases at J, with 11 bases in the middle. Germline V CDR1 and CDR2: DFQATT, SNEGSKA (reference sequence). The CDR3 is CSAATTDYNEQFF. The CDR3, as DNA: TGCAGTGCTGCCACTACGGACTACAATGAGCAGTTCTTC.

In its sample, this clonotype was seen many times. This chain joins TRBV5-1 and TRBJ1-1; D remains ambiguous. The ends were cut back, 4 bases at V and 1 base at J, with 11 bases in the middle. CDR1 is SGHRS and CDR2 is YFSETQ in the germline V gene. There are 14 residues in the CDR3. The CDR3 DNA sequence: TGCGCCAGCAGCGGTGGTAGTCCGAACACTGAAGCTTTCTTT. It yields the protein CASSGGSPNTEAFF.

V gene TRBV9 combines with J gene TRBJ2-1; the D is unclear. This CDR3 is 12 amino acids long. V lost 2 bases, J lost 10 bases, and 10 bases lay in between. Germline V lookup: CDR1 SGDLS, CDR2 YYNGEE. The CDR3 coding sequence is TGTGCCAGCAGCGTTCGGACCGGAGAGCAGTTCTTC. Protein product: CASSVRTGEQFF.

In nucleotides, the CDR3 is TGTGCCAGCAGTTACCTAGGATGGGGGGGCGCGGCTAGCGGGGAGCTGTTTTTT. Protein: CASSYLGWGGAASGELFF. V and J are TRBV6-5 and TRBJ2-2; tentative D call: TRBD2 (7 bases). This CDR3 has 18 residues. V lost 2 bases to trimming and J lost 7 bases, with 23 bases between them. Germline CDR1 and CDR2: MNHEY and SVGAGI.

This clonotype occurred a few times. This chain connects TRBV5-1 to TRBJ2-2; D could derive from TRBD1 or TRBD2 (5 bases each). Trimming took 0 bases from V and 6 from J, leaving 9 bases between them. The germline V gene encodes CDR1 SGHRS and CDR2 YFSETQ. This CDR3 contains 14 residues. The CDR3 reads CASSLGGTPGELFF. CDR3 bases: TGCGCCAGCAGCTTGGGAGGGACCCCCGGGGAGCTGTTTTTT.

This clonotype has ten or more counts. This chain links TRBV30 with TRBJ2-3, with TRBD2 as a possible D gene (5 bases). Between the trimmed V and J ends, which lost 2 bases and 2 bases, there was a span of 8 bases. Looked up from germline, CDR1 is GTSNPN and CDR2 is SVGIG (reference sequence). The CDR3 runs to 13 residues. This CDR3 is CAWSPGDTDTQYF. CDR3 DNA sequence: TGTGCCTGGAGTCCCGGGGACACAGATACGCAGTATTTT.

The chain couples TRBV12-5 to TRBJ1-1; the match to TRBD1 covers 11 bases. The V gene's germline CDR1 is LGHNT and CDR2 FRNRAP. The CDR3 consists of 16 residues. The V and J ends lost 6 bases and 0 bases, in that order; junction bases with no gene match: 6. The CDR3 protein is CASGLDRGPMNTEAFF. In DNA, the CDR3 is TGTGCTAGTGGCCTGGACAGGGGGCCCATGAACACTGAAGCTTTCTTT.

The sample holds a few counts of this clonotype. This chain links TRBV20-1 with TRBJ2-7, with TRBD1 matching 7 bases. V lost 5 bases, J lost 5 bases, and 9 bases stayed unmatched. The CDR3 length is 13 residues. Germline-derived CDR1 and CDR2 are DFQATT and SNEGSKA (reference sequence). CDR3 sequence (DNA): TGCAGTGCTGGGCCAGGGGGTTTCGACGAGCAGTACTTC. As protein: CSAGPGGFDEQYF.

This clonotype was seen a few times. This chain connects TRBV24-1 to TRBJ1-1, with TRBD1 matching over 7 bases. Germline V gene data show CDR1 as KGHDR and CDR2 as SFDVKD. There are 15 residues in the CDR3. V trimming: 2 bases; J trimming: 1 base; junction bases outside the gene matches: 3. The CDR3 here is CATSDSRQGNTEAFF. CDR3 bases: TGTGCCACCAGTGATTCGCGACAGGGGAACACTGAAGCTTTCTTT.

This clonotype turned up a few times. The rearrangement links TRBV12-3 or TRBV12-4 to TRBJ2-7; D gene uncertain. V shed 0 bases and J shed 2 bases, with 11 bases lying between them. The CDR3 totals 15 residues. CDR3 in DNA: TGTGCCAGCAGTTTAGCGTTTATGGGGACCTACGAGCAGTACTTC. The encoded protein is CASSLAFMGTYEQYF.

This clonotype has at least ten counts. V usage is TRBV4-3 and J usage is TRBJ1-2; D may be TRBD1 (6 bases). Trimming removed 0 bases from V and 1 base from J, with 9 bases in between. CDR3 length equals 15 residues. Germline assignment: CDR1 LGHNA and CDR2 YSLEER. CDR3: CASSQDSGDNYGYTF. DNA of the CDR3: TGCGCCAGCAGCCAAGATTCAGGGGATAACTATGGCTACACCTTC.

This clonotype was counted between two and nine times. V usage is TRBV4-2 and J usage is TRBJ1-5, with D perhaps TRBD1 (6 bases). The CDR3 runs 15 residues. Germline CDR1 reads LGHNA; CDR2 reads YNFKEQ. V was trimmed by 4 bases and J by 7 bases, leaving 17 bases between them. In DNA, the CDR3 is TGTGCCAGCAGCCCAGGGGCCGGGGCACCCCAGCCCCAGCATTTT. Amino acid sequence: CASSPGAGAPQPQHF.

This clonotype was counted ten times or more. The chain has TRBV28 and TRBJ1-1; D is uncertain. V lost 1 base, J lost 8 bases, and 14 bases lay in between. The CDR3 extends over 14 amino acids. CDR1 and CDR2 from the germline V gene are MDHEN and SYDVKM. DNA of the CDR3: TGTGCCAGCAGTTTATACCAAGTTGTGGGAGAAGCTTTCTTT. It encodes CASSLYQVVGEAFF.

The chain combines TRBV5-1 with TRBJ2-6, with D perhaps TRBD1 (6 bases). In germline, CDR1 is SGHRS, CDR2 YFSETQ. The CDR3 is 16 residues long. V was clipped by 0 bases and J by 1 base, with 8 bases between them. The DNA for the CDR3 is TGCGCCAGCAGCTTGGGAGGGGGTTCTGGGGCCAACGTCCTGACTTTC. It is translated as CASSLGGGSGANVLTF.

This clonotype occurred many times. The rearrangement joins TRBV3-1 to TRBJ1-2, with D perhaps matching TRBD1 (5 bases). CDR1 is LGHDT and CDR2 is YNNKEL in the germline V gene (reference sequence). V was trimmed by 4 bases and J by 4 bases, leaving 16 bases between them. The CDR3 is 15 residues long. In nucleotides, the CDR3 is TGTGCCAGCAGCCTTGGGGACGGCTACTTCTATGGCTACACCTTC. Its protein is CASSLGDGYFYGYTF.

In its sample, this clonotype was seen many times. This chain joins TRBV12-3 or TRBV12-4 and TRBJ2-1, with D tentatively TRBD1 (6 bases). This CDR3 has 12 residues. V lost 6 bases and J 6 bases, leaving 9 bases between the germline ends. In nucleotides, the CDR3 is TGTGCCAGCAGCGAAGGGGGCAATGAGCAGTTCTTC. Protein product: CASSEGGNEQFF.

The chain employs TRBV7-3 and TRBJ2-2; TRBD1 agrees at 8 bases. This CDR3 region has 14 residues. CDR1 and CDR2 (germline): SGHTA, FQGTGA. V lost 6 bases to trimming and J lost 5 bases; unmatched junction nucleotides: 5. The CDR3 sequence is CASRSTGGTGELFF. The CDR3 nucleotides are TGTGCCAGCAGATCAACAGGGGGGACCGGGGAGCTGTTTTTT.